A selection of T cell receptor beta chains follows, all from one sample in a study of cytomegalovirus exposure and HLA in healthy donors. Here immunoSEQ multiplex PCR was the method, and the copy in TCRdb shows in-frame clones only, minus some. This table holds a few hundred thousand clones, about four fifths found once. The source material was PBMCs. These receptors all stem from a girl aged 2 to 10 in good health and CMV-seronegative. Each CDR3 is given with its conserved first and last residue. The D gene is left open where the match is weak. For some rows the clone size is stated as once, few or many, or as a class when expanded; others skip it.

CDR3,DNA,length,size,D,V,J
CSSSLSPSSGITEAFF,TGTTCCAGCAGCCTTAGCCCATCGTCCGGGATCACTGAAGCTTTCTTT,16,.,.,TRBV7-9,TRBJ1-1
CSVVTGDGYTF,TGCAGCGTTGTGACAGGGGATGGCTACACCTTC,11,.,TRBD1,TRBV29-1,TRBJ1-2
CASSCRDRANQPQHF,TGTGCCAGCTCATGTCGGGACAGGGCCAATCAGCCCCAGCATTTT,15,.,TRBD1,TRBV18,TRBJ1-5
CAISDLDYGRYF,TGTGCCATCAGTGATCTAGATTACGGTCGGTACTTC,12,few,.,TRBV10-3,TRBJ2-7
CASSYSRVTGELFF,TGTGCCAGCAGTTACTCCCGAGTCACCGGGGAGCTGTTTTTT,14,few,.,TRBV6-6,TRBJ2-2
CASSPGTGGNEQYF,TGTGCCAGCAGTCCCGGGACAGGGGGCAACGAGCAGTACTTC,14,.,TRBD1,TRBV27,TRBJ2-7
CASSRTRSNEQFF,TGCGCCAGCAGCCGGACTCGCAGTAATGAGCAGTTCTTC,13,.,.,TRBV5-1,TRBJ2-1
CASSLWTVPYEQYF,TGTGCCAGCAGCTTATGGACAGTCCCCTACGAGCAGTACTTC,14,.,.,TRBV7-9,TRBJ2-7
CASRRAGGNTEAFF,TGTGCCAGCCGACGGGCAGGGGGGAACACTGAAGCTTTCTTT,14,few,TRBD1,TRBV28,TRBJ1-1
CASSWNRGGEQFF,TGCGCCAGCAGCTGGAATCGAGGAGGTGAGCAGTTCTTC,13,.,.,TRBV5-1,TRBJ2-1
CACDRGSDGYTF,TGTGCCTGCGACAGGGGTTCTGACGGCTACACCTTC,12,.,TRBD1,TRBV30,TRBJ1-2
CASSERQGGNEQLF,TGTGCCAGCAGCGAGAGACAGGGGGGGAATGAGCAGCTCTTC,14,.,TRBD1,TRBV9,TRBJ2-1
CATLLEPLTDTQYF,TGTGCCACCCTTCTTGAGCCTCTAACAGATACGCAGTATTTT,14,once,.,TRBV5-8,TRBJ2-3
CSVGGGGPSQQYF,TGCAGCGTTGGGGGAGGTGGGCCCTCCCAGCAGTACTTC,13,.,.,TRBV29-1,TRBJ2-7
CASSEAGRVWRVMNTEAFF,TGTGCCAGCAGTGAAGCTGGGAGAGTCTGGAGGGTCATGAACACTGAAGCTTTCTTT,19,.,.,TRBV6-1,TRBJ1-1
CASSEGTYIEKLFF,TGTGCCAGCAGCGAGGGGACATATATTGAAAAACTGTTTTTT,14,once,.,TRBV6-5,TRBJ1-4
CASSTSGRCEQFF,TGCGCCAGCAGCACTAGCGGGAGATGTGAGCAGTTCTTC,13,.,TRBD2,TRBV5-1,TRBJ2-1
CASSVVMENEQFF,TGTGCCAGCAGCGTAGTGATGGAGAATGAGCAGTTCTTC,13,.,.,TRBV9,TRBJ2-1
CASSLGPGQGIDQPQHF,TGTGCCAGCAGCTTAGGACCGGGACAGGGTATCGATCAGCCCCAGCATTTT,17,.,TRBD1,TRBV7-8,TRBJ1-5
CASSVGDRGPDTQYF,TGTGCCAGCAGTGTAGGGGACAGGGGTCCAGATACGCAGTATTTT,15,.,TRBD1,TRBV2,TRBJ2-3
CASRKRGMNEQFF,TGTGCCAGCAGAAAGAGAGGCATGAATGAGCAGTTCTTC,13,once,.,TRBV28,TRBJ2-1
CASSPPGLAGVGNEQFF,TGTGCCAGCAGCCCTCCGGGACTAGCGGGGGTCGGGAATGAGCAGTTCTTC,17,.,TRBD2,TRBV14,TRBJ2-1
CASSQYNYGYTF,TGCGCCAGCAGCCAATATAACTATGGCTACACCTTC,12,.,.,TRBV4-1,TRBJ1-2
CASSVDSYEQYF,TGCGCCAGCAGCGTGGACAGCTACGAGCAGTACTTC,12,.,.,TRBV5-1,TRBJ2-7
CASSYWREGETQYF,TGTGCCAGCAGTTACTGGCGGGAAGGAGAGACCCAGTACTTC,14,.,.,TRBV6-6,TRBJ2-5
CASSPHSYEQYF,TGTGCCAGCTCACCTCACTCCTACGAGCAGTACTTC,12,.,.,TRBV18,TRBJ2-7
CASSPLPGQLNTEAFF,TGTGCCAGCAGCCCCTTACCAGGACAGTTGAACACTGAAGCTTTCTTT,16,.,.,TRBV6-6,TRBJ1-1
CASSLTGEGNTEAFF,TGTGCCAGCAGCCTGACGGGGGAAGGGAACACTGAAGCTTTCTTT,15,.,.,TRBV5-4,TRBJ1-1
CASSSQSGTGGSSTDTQYF,TGTGCCAGCAGCTCACAATCCGGGACAGGGGGTTCTAGCACAGATACGCAGTATTTT,19,.,TRBD1,TRBV27,TRBJ2-3
CASSPKLSSGNTIYF,TGTGCCAGCAGCCCTAAGTTAAGCTCTGGAAACACCATATATTTT,15,.,.,TRBV4-2,TRBJ1-3
CASTPTGSEKLFF,TGTGCCAGTACCCCGACCGGGAGTGAAAAACTGTTTTTT,13,once,.,TRBV19,TRBJ1-4
CASSLMAGMNTEAFF,TGTGCCAGCAGCTTGATGGCGGGGATGAACACTGAAGCTTTCTTT,15,.,.,TRBV7-9,TRBJ1-1
CASSVRQGAANYGYTF,TGTGCCAGCAGCGTGAGACAGGGCGCGGCTAACTATGGCTACACCTTC,16,once,TRBD1,TRBV5-4,TRBJ1-2
CASSETVNTEAFF,TGTGCCAGCAGTGAAACAGTGAACACTGAAGCTTTCTTT,13,few,.,TRBV2,TRBJ1-1
CANSRDTVYEQYF,TGTGCCAACTCCCGGGACACAGTCTACGAGCAGTACTTC,13,.,.,TRBV2,TRBJ2-7
CASSFSRQGGQATQYF,TGTGCCAGCAGTTTCTCGAGACAGGGAGGACAGGCGACCCAGTACTTC,16,.,.,TRBV28,TRBJ2-5
CASSPSRGDLYGYTF,TGTGCCAGCTCACCTTCGCGGGGGGACCTCTATGGCTACACCTTC,15,.,.,TRBV18,TRBJ1-2
CASRPTSGSYEQYF,TGTGCCAGCAGACCGACTAGCGGGAGCTACGAGCAGTACTTC,14,.,TRBD2,TRBV28,TRBJ2-7
CASSLTLKRGYNEQFF,TGTGCCAGCAGTTTGACCCTCAAGCGGGGCTACAATGAGCAGTTCTTC,16,.,TRBD2,TRBV28,TRBJ2-1
CASSLSGLHGYTF,TGTGCCAGCAGTTTATCGGGACTACACGGCTACACCTTC,13,.,.,TRBV27,TRBJ1-2